This T cell receptor (beta chain) was documented in a study of blood T cell repertoires in COVID-19 (dated by TCRdb to the early 2020s). A note on the overall study: The collaborator samples originated in the United States, Italy and Spain and spanned the acute and convalescent phases of COVID-19. Deeply sampled blood TCRbeta repertoires from subjects exposed to, actively infected with, or recovered from COVID-19 were included in the dataset. The material from the prospective study consisted of cDNA or gDNA derived from T cells, B-cell-depleted T cells, or PBMCs. The sample metadata nearly always contained a de-identified subject ID, COVID-19 status, age in years and sex. The repertoires were released in a freely available public database intended as a resource for research on the immune response to SARS-CoV-2. The samples were drawn from the first 160 participants of the ongoing ImmuneRACE study and from 1,254 subjects provided by 6 global collaborators. Where available, HLA class I and class II types were obtained from metadata supplied by the sample provider rather than from assay-based typing. What the study reported, not specific to this receptor: How much clinical and demographic metadata was included differed by source and by participant, and the metadata was provided uncurated.

The immunoSEQ Assay, a bias-controlled multiplex PCR, was used to amplify TCRbeta CDR3 regions from genomic DNA. The paper's processing steps were these. The number of nucleated cells in each sample was estimated from the amplification of reference gene primers within the assay. To quantify the absolute abundance of each unique TCRbeta CDR3 rearrangement, sequence reads were collapsed and filtered. For each sample, productive Simpson clonality was calculated by taking the square root of Simpson's diversity index across productive rearrangements. This is the immuneACCESS table as TCRdb keeps it, with only in-frame sequences that have V and J called. A part of the clones is gone; compared with another copy, unresolved V genes explain less than half, and the rest is unexplained. The V and J calls and clone size come from that table; D and trimming were worked out from the DNA. The sample data list fewer than 200,000 clones, and around 83% of these were observed just once. Of the sample, 6% to 8% falls within the top ten clones.

Trimmed from V: 0 bases; trimmed from J: 3 bases; junction bases lacking a gene match: 10. The CDR3 covers 17 residues, taking in both the cysteine and the phenylalanine. The entry retains the CDR3 DNA only, 51 bases that are in frame from base 1. The germline V gene sets CDR1 to MGHRA and CDR2 to YSYEKL. About this clone itself: Its antigen target is currently unknown. Per-base quality was not reported, and no clone a single base away is much larger than it.

At one collaborating source in Seattle, patients were enrolled during active infection and were followed longitudinally through the course of disease. Whole blood was collected in K2EDTA tubes by collaborating institutions according to the institutions' own protocols. For TCRbeta analysis, collaborators shipped samples in one of three forms: frozen whole blood, isolated PBMCs, or DNA extracted from either of those sample types. Sequencing was performed on peripheral blood. Recombination connected TRBV4-1 to TRBJ1-2, with 7 junctional bases fitting TRBD1. The TCR originated in a woman in her seventies with COVID-19, enrolled during active disease. The DNA is TGCGCCAGCAGCCAAGATTTCGGAAGAGGGGGCCACTATGGCTACACCTTC. The encoded protein is CASSQDFGRGGHYGYTF.